One TCR beta chain is described in this entry. Profiled with immunoSEQ multiplex PCR; TCRdb holds only in-frame clones, not every one. The sample includes about 34,000 clones, approximately 94% seen only once; the top ten take 9.5% to 12%. Time point denoted: new active TB diagnosis, blood taken before or within 7 days of starting treatment. Included patients were adults of at least 18, HIV-seronegative, South African. Positive smear microscopy and/or M. tuberculosis culture confirmed active disease. Deletions cut 0 bases from V and 7 bases from J, with 15 bases between. The CDR3 totals 15 residues. The V gene's germline CDR1 is SGDLS and CDR2 YYNGEE. This record belongs to a study of T cells in tuberculosis. Study-level information: In South Africa, adults with active tuberculosis were compared with IGRA-negative and latently infected IGRA-positive adolescents. Samples predate treatment or fall within its first 7 days.

The chain carries TRBV9 and TRBJ2-3; the D gene is possibly TRBD2 (7 bases). The receptor comes from an adult with tuberculosis. Sequenced material: PBMCs, taken at tuberculosis diagnosis. CDR3 residues: CASSVGDGGLYTQYF. CDR3 bases: TGTGCCAGCAGCGTAGGGGACGGGGGGCTCTATACGCAGTATTTT.